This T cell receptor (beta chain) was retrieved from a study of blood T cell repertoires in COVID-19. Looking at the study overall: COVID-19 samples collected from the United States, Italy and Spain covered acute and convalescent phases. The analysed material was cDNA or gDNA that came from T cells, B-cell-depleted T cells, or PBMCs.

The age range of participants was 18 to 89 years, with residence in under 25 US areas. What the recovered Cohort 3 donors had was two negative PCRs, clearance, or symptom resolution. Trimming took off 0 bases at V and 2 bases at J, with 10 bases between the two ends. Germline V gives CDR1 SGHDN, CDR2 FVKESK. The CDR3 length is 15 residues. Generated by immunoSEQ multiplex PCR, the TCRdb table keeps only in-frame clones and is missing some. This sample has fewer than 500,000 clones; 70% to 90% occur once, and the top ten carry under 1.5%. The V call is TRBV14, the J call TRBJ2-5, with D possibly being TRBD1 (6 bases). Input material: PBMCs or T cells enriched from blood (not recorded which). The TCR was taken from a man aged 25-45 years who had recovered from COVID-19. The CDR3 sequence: CASSQEGTLQETQYF. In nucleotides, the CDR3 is TGTGCCAGCAGCCAAGAAGGGACACTTCAAGAGACCCAGTACTTC.